The next 6 T cell receptor beta chains were all read from a single sample in a study of shared clonotypes between healthy human individuals. Using immunoSEQ multiplex PCR, the repertoire was profiled, and TCRdb retains in-frame clones only, with some absent. The sample records about 480,000 clones, about four fifths being singletons. The sample taken for sequencing was PBMCs. Receptor source: a woman aged 35 to 49 in good health. Some clones in this sample may be carry-over from other donors' samples.

This clone was seen once. The chain carries TRBV9 and TRBJ2-1; no clear D. Germline V lookup: CDR1 SGDLS, CDR2 YYNGEE. V lost 5 bases and J lost 0, with 6 bases in between. This CDR3 has 13 amino acids. The CDR3 DNA is TGTGCCAGCAGTTCAAGCTCCTACAATGAGCAGTTCTTC. Its protein product is CASSSSSYNEQFF.

The chain uses TRBV28 and TRBJ2-1; 7 nucleotides match TRBD1. The junction had 3 bases not matched to a gene; V was cut back by 5 bases and J by 2 bases. Germline CDR1 reads MDHEN; CDR2 reads SYDVKM. The CDR3 is 14 residues long. The CDR3 protein is CASSTGTAYNEQFF. The CDR3 DNA follows: TGTGCCAGCAGTACTGGGACAGCCTACAATGAGCAGTTCTTC.

The chain uses TRBV7-3 and TRBJ2-7, with a tentative D call TRBD1 (6 bases). This CDR3 contains 14 residues. Trimming left V 5 bases short and J 2 bases short, with 13 bases between. CDR1 and CDR2 from the germline V gene are SGHTA and FQGTGA. CDR3 sequence reads: CASSPTGQPYEQYF. The CDR3 DNA reads TGTGCCAGCAGCCCAACGGGACAACCCTACGAGCAGTACTTC.

The V gene is TRBV4-1, the J gene TRBJ2-7; D is ambiguous. Germline V gene lookup returns CDR1 MGHRA and CDR2 YSYEKL. V dropped 0 bases and J dropped 0 bases, with 6 bases sitting between them. CDR3 length equals 14 residues. The chain's CDR3 is CASSQDDRSYEQYF. The CDR3 DNA is TGCGCCAGCAGCCAAGATGACCGCTCCTACGAGCAGTACTTC.

This clone was counted a few times. This chain links TRBV2 with TRBJ2-7; D is unresolved. The CDR3 is made up of 13 amino acids. V was shortened by 0 bases and J by 2 bases, with 5 bases between the two germline ends. Looked up from germline, CDR1 is SNHLY and CDR2 is FYNNEI. CDR3: CASSEAAPYEQYF. For the CDR3, the DNA is TGTGCCAGCAGTGAAGCCGCACCCTACGAGCAGTACTTC.

V gene TRBV7-3 combines with J gene TRBJ2-2, with D perhaps TRBD1 or TRBD2 (5 bases each). V was trimmed by 7 bases and J by 0 bases, leaving 9 bases between them. Germline-derived CDR1 and CDR2 are SGHTA and FQGTGA. This CDR3 is 14 amino acids long. The CDR3 sequence: CASNEGPNTGELFF. The CDR3 coding sequence is TGTGCCAGCAACGAGGGGCCGAACACCGGGGAGCTGTTTTTT. Full variable domain (outside the CDR3, taken from reference TRBV7-3 and TRBJ2-2): GAGVSQTPSNKVTEKGKYVELRCDPISGHTALYWYRQSLGQGPEFLIYFQGTGAADDSGLPNDRFFAVRPEGSVSTLKIQRTERGDSAVYLCASNEGPNTGELFFGEGSRLTVL.